This TCR beta chain was retrieved from a study of beta chain features in type 1 diabetes. Regarding the study as a whole: Type 1 diabetes patients had TCRB CDR3s that were shorter (moderately but significantly so) in all four CD4+ subsets.

About this clone: Its target is unknown.

Expressed TCRB transcripts were sequenced because the isolated RNA had all been reverse transcribed beforehand. Clones were sequenced by immunoSEQ multiplex PCR, and TCRdb holds only the in-frame ones, with some missing. The sample includes about 120,000 clones, 16% of them seen just once. V was cut by 2 bases and J by 0 bases, with 10 bases left in between. CDR1 is SGHRS, CDR2 YFSETQ, per germline. The CDR3 extends over 15 amino acids. The source material was central memory CD4+ T cells from blood. The TCR sequence derives from a man aged 25-40 years with type 1 diabetes. This chain joins TRBV5-1 and TRBJ2-3; D is uncertain. The CDR3 sequence: CASSFGSTSTDTQYF. The CDR3 nucleotides read TGCGCCAGCAGCTTTGGGTCAACTAGCACAGATACGCAGTATTTT.